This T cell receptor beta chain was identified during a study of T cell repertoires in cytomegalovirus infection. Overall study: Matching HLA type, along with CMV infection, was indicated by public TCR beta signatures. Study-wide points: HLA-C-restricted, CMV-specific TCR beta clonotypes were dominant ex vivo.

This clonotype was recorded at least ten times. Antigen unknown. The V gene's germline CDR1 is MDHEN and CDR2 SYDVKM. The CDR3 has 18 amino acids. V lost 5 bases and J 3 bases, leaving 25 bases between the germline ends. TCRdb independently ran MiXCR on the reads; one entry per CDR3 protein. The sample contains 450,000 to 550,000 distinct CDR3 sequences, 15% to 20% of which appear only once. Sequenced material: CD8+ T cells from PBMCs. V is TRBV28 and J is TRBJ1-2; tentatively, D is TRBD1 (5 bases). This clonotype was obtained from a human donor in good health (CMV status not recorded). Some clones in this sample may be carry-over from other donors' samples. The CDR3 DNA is TGTGCCAGCAGTCGCCGATGGGGGTTTGACAGCCGAGACTATGGCTACACCTTC. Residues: CASSRRWGFDSRDYGYTF.